The 2 T cell receptor beta chains listed next were all sequenced from one sample in a study of OX40 agonist ivuxolimab in advanced cancers. The library was made by the immunoSEQ multiplex PCR assay. TCRdb limited this immuneACCESS table to in-frame rearrangements with V and J called. A share of clones is missing; checked studies link under half to unresolved V genes, and the rest is unexplained. Recorded for this sample are roughly 73,000 clones; roughly 90% of them occurred a single time. Approximately 2.4% of the sample is in the top ten clones. The source was CD4+ or CD8+ T cells sorted from blood, collected in a trial of the OX40 agonist ivuxolimab. The receptors originated from an adult with an advanced solid tumor such as melanoma, head and neck, liver or kidney cancer.

The chain uses TRBV28 and TRBJ2-2; D gene uncertain. Germline assignment: CDR1 MDHEN and CDR2 SYDVKM. CDR3 size: 13 residues. V lost 6 bases and J lost 2, with 7 bases in between. The CDR3 spells CASRAYNTGELFF. The CDR3 DNA sequence: TGTGCCAGCAGAGCTTATAACACCGGGGAGCTGTTTTTT.

The chain couples TRBV7-9 to TRBJ1-3; D is uncertain. V dropped 10 bases and J dropped 5 bases, with 15 bases sitting between them. The germline CDR1 and CDR2 sequences are SEHNR and FQNEAQ (reference sequence). CDR3 length: 13 amino acids. The chain's CDR3 is CAIPVGYRNTIYF. The CDR3 DNA is TGTGCCATCCCGGTGGGGTACAGAAACACCATATATTTT.